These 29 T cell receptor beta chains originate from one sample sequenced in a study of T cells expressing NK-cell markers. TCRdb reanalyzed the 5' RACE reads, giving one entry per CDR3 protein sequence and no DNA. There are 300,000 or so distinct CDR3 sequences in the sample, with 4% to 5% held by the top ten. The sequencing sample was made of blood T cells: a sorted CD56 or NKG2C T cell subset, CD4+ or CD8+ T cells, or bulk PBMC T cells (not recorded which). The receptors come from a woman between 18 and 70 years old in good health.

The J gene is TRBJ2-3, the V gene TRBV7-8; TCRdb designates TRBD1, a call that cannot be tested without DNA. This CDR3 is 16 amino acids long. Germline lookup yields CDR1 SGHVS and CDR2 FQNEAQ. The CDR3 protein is CASTKGQLLSTDTQYF.

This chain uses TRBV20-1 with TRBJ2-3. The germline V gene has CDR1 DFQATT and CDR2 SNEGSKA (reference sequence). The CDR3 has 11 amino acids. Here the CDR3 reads CSARVSDTQYF.

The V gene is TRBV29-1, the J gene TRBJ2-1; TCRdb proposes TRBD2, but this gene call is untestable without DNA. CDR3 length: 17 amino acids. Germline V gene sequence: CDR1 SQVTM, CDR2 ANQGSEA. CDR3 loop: CSPRGRDPLQGGNEQFF.

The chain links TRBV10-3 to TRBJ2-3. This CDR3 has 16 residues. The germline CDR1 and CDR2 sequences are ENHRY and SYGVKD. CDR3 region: CAISESAESSTDTQYF.

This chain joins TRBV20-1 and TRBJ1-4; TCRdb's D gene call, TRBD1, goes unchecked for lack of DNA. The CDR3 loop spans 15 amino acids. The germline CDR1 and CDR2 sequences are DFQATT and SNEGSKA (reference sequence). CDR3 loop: CSAAGPGGLNEKLFF.

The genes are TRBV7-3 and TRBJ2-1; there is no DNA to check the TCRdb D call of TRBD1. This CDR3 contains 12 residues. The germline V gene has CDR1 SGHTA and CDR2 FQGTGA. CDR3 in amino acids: CASSPGGQGLLF.

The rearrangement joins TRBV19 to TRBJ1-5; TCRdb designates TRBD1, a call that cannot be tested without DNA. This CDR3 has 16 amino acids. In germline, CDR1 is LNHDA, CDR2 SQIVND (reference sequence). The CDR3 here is CASSTLGQGGSGPQHF.

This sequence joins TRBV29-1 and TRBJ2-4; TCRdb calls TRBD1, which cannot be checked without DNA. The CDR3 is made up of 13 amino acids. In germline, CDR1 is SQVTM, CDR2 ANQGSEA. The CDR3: CSVAGLRGNIQYF.

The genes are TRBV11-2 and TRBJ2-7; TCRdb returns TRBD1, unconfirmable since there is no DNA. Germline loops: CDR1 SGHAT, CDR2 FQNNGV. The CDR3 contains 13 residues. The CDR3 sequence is CASSPRGQIEQYF.

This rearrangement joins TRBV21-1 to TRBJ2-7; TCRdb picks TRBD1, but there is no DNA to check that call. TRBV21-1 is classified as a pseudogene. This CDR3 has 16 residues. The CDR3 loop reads CASSSRGGDRKTRQYF.

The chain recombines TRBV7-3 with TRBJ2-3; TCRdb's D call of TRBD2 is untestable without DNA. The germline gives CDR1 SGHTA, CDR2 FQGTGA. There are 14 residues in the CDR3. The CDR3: CASSRGPTTDTQYF.

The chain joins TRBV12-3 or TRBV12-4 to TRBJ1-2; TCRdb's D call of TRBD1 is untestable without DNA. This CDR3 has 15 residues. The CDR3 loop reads CASSPGHLSNYGYTF.

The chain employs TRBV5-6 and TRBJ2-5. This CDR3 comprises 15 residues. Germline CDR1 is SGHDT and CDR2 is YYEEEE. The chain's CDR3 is CASSSGPSWGETQYF.

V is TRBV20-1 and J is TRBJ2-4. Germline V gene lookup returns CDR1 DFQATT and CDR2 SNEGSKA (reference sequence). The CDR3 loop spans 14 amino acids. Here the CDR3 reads CSARNNLAKNIQYF.

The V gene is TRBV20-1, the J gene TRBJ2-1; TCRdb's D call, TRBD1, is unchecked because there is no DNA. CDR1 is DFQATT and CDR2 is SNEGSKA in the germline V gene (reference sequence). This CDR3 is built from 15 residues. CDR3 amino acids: CSARDVTGGYHEQFF.

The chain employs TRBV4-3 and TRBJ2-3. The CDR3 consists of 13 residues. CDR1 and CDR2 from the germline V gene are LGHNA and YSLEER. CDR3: CASSQDPLDTQYF.

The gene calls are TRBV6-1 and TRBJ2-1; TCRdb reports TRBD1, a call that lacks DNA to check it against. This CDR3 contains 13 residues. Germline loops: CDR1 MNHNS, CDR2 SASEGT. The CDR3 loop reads CASSTGHAGEQFF.

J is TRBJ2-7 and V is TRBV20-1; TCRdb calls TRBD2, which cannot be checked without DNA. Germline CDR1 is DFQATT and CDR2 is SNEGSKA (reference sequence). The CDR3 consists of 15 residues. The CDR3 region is CSAPAPIARGGEQYF.

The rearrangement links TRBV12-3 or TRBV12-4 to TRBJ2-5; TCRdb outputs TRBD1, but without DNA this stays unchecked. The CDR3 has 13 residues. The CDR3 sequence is CASSRTGWETQYF.

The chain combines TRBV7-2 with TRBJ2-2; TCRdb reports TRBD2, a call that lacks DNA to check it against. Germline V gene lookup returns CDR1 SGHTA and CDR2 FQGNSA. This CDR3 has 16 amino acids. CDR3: CASSHTSVLGTGELFF.

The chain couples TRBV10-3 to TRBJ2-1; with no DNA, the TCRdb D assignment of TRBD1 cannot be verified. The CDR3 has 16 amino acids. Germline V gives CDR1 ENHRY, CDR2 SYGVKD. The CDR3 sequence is CAISELGQGNYNEQFF.

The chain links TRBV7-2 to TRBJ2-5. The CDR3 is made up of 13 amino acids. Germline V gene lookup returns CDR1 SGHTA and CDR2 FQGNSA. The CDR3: CASSLVGRETQYF.

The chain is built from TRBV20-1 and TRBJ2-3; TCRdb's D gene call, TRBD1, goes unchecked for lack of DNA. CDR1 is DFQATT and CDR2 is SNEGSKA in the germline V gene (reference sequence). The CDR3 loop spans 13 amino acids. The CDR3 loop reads CSASRGHADTQYF.

CDR3 amino acids: CASSQGAGTDTQYF. This sequence joins TRBV4-3 and TRBJ2-3; TCRdb returns TRBD1, unconfirmable since there is no DNA. Germline V lookup: CDR1 LGHNA, CDR2 YSLEER. The CDR3 consists of 14 residues.

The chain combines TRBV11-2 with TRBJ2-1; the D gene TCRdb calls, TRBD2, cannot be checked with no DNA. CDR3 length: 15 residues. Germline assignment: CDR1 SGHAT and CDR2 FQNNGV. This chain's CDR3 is CASSLGRGLVGEQFF. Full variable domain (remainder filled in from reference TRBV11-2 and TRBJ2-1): EAGVAQSPRYKIIEKRQSVAFWCNPISGHATLYWYQQILGQGPKLLIQFQNNGVVDDSQLPKDRFSAERLKGVDSTLKIQPAKLEDSAVYLCASSLGRGLVGEQFFGPGTRLTVL.

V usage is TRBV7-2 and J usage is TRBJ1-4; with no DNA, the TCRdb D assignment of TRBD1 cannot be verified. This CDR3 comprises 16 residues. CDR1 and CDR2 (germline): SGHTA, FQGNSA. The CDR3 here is CASSRGSGTDNEKLFF.

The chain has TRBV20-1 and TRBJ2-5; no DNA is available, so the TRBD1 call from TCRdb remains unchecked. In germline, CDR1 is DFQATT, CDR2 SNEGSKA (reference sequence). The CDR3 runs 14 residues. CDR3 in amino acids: CSAPRGSMGETQYF.

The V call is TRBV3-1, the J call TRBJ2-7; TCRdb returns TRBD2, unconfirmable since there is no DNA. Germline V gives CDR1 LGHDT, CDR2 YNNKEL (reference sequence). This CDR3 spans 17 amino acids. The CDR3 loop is CASSNSFPGLADYEQYF.

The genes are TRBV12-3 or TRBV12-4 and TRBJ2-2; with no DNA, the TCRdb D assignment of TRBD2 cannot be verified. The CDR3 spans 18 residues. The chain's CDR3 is CASSPLVAGGPGTGELFF.